The 27 T cell receptor beta chains below come from one sample, sequenced in a study of T cell changes during pregnancy in multiple sclerosis. Clones were sequenced by immunoSEQ multiplex PCR, and TCRdb holds only the in-frame ones, with some missing. The sample includes about 38,000 clones, more than 75% of them seen just once. Specimen: CD8+ T cells from peripheral blood mononuclear cells, collected in the third trimester of pregnancy. The source of these receptors is a female donor with multiple sclerosis, enrolled in a pregnancy study.

The CDR3 is CASSSTSSGGLTGELFF. The CDR3 DNA is TGTGCCAGCAGTTCTACCTCTAGCGGGGGGCTGACCGGGGAGCTGTTTTTT. The chain links TRBV5-6 to TRBJ2-2, with TRBD2 matching 11 bases. The CDR3 length is 17 residues. The germline V gene encodes CDR1 SGHDT and CDR2 YYEEEE. Trimming at V came to 5 bases and at J to 5 bases, leaving 11 bases not matched to a gene. Using reference TRBV5-6 and TRBJ2-2 for the parts outside the CDR3, the full variable domain is DAGVTQSPTHLIKTRGQQVTLRCSPKSGHDTVSWYQQALGQGPQFIFQYYEEEERQRGNFPDRFSGHQFPNYSSELNVNALLLGDSALYLCASSSTSSGGLTGELFFGEGSRLTVL.

This chain uses TRBV10-2 with TRBJ1-2, with D hard to call. The CDR3 extends over 14 amino acids. V dropped 2 bases and J dropped 4 bases, with 11 bases sitting between them. The germline V gene encodes CDR1 WSHSY and CDR2 SAAADI. CDR3 residues: CASSEVRLLYGYTF. In DNA, the CDR3 is TGCGCCAGCAGTGAGGTCAGGCTACTCTATGGCTACACCTTC.

The chain couples TRBV28 to TRBJ2-2, with TRBD2 matching 8 bases. From germline, CDR1 is MDHEN and CDR2 SYDVKM. The CDR3 is 18 residues long. J gave up 2 bases and V 5 bases, and 13 bases lay outside the gene matches. The CDR3 region is CASSRPLSSGGNTGELFF. CDR3 DNA: TGTGCCAGCAGTCGGCCCCTCTCCAGCGGGGGTAACACCGGGGAGCTGTTTTTT.

The V gene is TRBV7-9, the J gene TRBJ2-7, with TRBD1 as a possible D gene (6 bases). Per the germline V gene, CDR1 is SEHNR and CDR2 is FQNEAQ (reference sequence). The CDR3 covers 13 residues. Trimming pared 3 bases from V and 6 bases from J, leaving 12 bases between. The CDR3 DNA reads as TGTGCCAGCAGCTTCACAGGGACGGGCGAGCAGTACTTC. Its translation is CASSFTGTGEQYF.

This chain links TRBV14 with TRBJ1-1, with 11 nucleotides matching TRBD1. The CDR3 has 18 amino acids. CDR1 and CDR2 from the germline V gene are SGHDN and FVKESK. Trimming cost V 0 bases and J 1 base; bases outside gene matches: 7. The CDR3 DNA follows: TGTGCCAGCAGCCAAGATAGGACAGGGGGCTTGACGAACACTGAAGCTTTCTTT. As protein: CASSQDRTGGLTNTEAFF.

The chain combines TRBV5-4 with TRBJ1-6; TRBD1 is a possible D gene (5 bases). Germline values: CDR1 SGHNT, CDR2 YYREEE (reference sequence). Trimming removed 4 bases at V and 12 bases at J, with 14 bases between. The CDR3 totals 13 residues. The CDR3 spells CASSEIPGEPLHF. The DNA for the CDR3 is TGTGCCAGCAGCGAGATACCGGGGGAACCCCTCCACTTT.

This clone was recorded once. This chain connects TRBV5-6 to TRBJ2-2, with 11 nucleotides matching TRBD2. The CDR3 covers 16 residues. Trimming cost V 1 base and J 8 bases; bases outside gene matches: 7. The germline V gene has CDR1 SGHDT and CDR2 YYEEEE. CDR3 coding DNA: TGTGCCAGCAGCTTGTTACTAGCGGGGGACAGGGGGGAGCTGTTTTTT. Its protein is CASSLLLAGDRGELFF.

This sequence joins TRBV5-6 and TRBJ2-2; TRBD2 aligns across 7 bases. This CDR3 has 13 residues. V shed 3 bases and J 5 bases; nucleotides not matched to a gene: 1. Germline lookup yields CDR1 SGHDT and CDR2 YYEEEE. DNA of the CDR3: TGTGCCAGCAGCTGGGGGGGGACCGGGGAGCTGTTTTTT. Translating gives CASSWGGTGELFF. Full variable domain (missing parts from reference TRBV5-6 and TRBJ2-2): DAGVTQSPTHLIKTRGQQVTLRCSPKSGHDTVSWYQQALGQGPQFIFQYYEEEERQRGNFPDRFSGHQFPNYSSELNVNALLLGDSALYLCASSWGGTGELFFGEGSRLTVL.

The rearrangement joins TRBV27 to TRBJ1-1; unclear D gene. This CDR3 contains 15 residues. Germline assignment: CDR1 MNHEY and CDR2 SMNVEV (reference sequence). V lost 9 bases to trimming and J lost 0 bases, with 17 bases between them. CDR3: CASRNTGYLNTEAFF. The CDR3 region has the DNA TGTGCCAGTAGGAATACGGGTTATTTGAACACTGAAGCTTTCTTT.

This clone has more than one count but fewer than ten. V and J are TRBV6-4 and TRBJ2-3; TRBD1 agrees at 7 bases. V shed 0 bases, J shed 4 bases, and the junction held 1 base outside the gene matches. Germline CDR1 MRHNA, CDR2 SNTAGT. This CDR3 is 14 amino acids long. The CDR3 DNA sequence: TGTGCCAGCAGTGACTCGACAGGGCCAGATACGCAGTATTTT. It encodes CASSDSTGPDTQYF.

This chain links TRBV19 with TRBJ2-1; D unclear. The CDR3 consists of 13 residues. Trimming pared 3 bases from V and 3 bases from J, leaving 6 bases between. Germline assignment: CDR1 LNHDA and CDR2 SQIVND (reference sequence). The CDR3 loop reads CASSMRHYNEQFF. In DNA, the CDR3 is TGTGCCAGTAGTATGAGACACTACAATGAGCAGTTCTTC. Complete variable domain (other parts from reference TRBV19 and TRBJ2-1): DGGITQSPKYLFRKEGQNVTLSCEQNLNHDAMYWYRQDPGQGLRLIYYSQIVNDFQKGDIAEGYSVSREKKESFPLTVTSAQKNPTAFYLCASSMRHYNEQFFGPGTRLTVL.

This chain links TRBV10-2 with TRBJ2-7; possible D gene TRBD1, 6 bases. V dropped 6 bases and J dropped 1 base, with 10 bases sitting between them. The CDR3 consists of 13 residues. Germline assignment: CDR1 WSHSY and CDR2 SAAADI. CDR3 residues: CASREQGSYEQYF. CDR3 DNA sequence: TGCGCCAGCAGAGAACAGGGTTCCTACGAGCAGTACTTC.

The chain is built from TRBV25-1 and TRBJ1-2; 9 positions match TRBD1. CDR3 length: 13 amino acids. V gave up 4 bases and J gave up 5 bases; unmatched junction bases: 2. Germline CDR1 and CDR2: MGHDK and SYGVNS. The CDR3, as DNA: TGTGCCAGCAGTGTTGGGACAGGGTATGGCTACACCTTC. Its translation: CASSVGTGYGYTF.

This chain joins TRBV27 and TRBJ2-4, with D possibly being TRBD2 (5 bases). There are 16 residues in the CDR3. Germline values: CDR1 MNHEY, CDR2 SMNVEV (reference sequence). Between the trimmed V and J ends, which lost 3 bases and 1 base, there was a span of 13 bases. DNA of the CDR3: TGTGCCAGCAGTTTGGACTCGGCGATGGCCAAAAACATTCAGTACTTC. The encoded protein is CASSLDSAMAKNIQYF.

The CDR3 reads CASSQDAAGRPTF. CDR3 in DNA: TGCGCCAGCAGCCAAGACGCCGCAGGGCGTCCGACCTTC. This chain connects TRBV4-1 to TRBJ1-2; D possibly corresponds to TRBD1 (5 bases). CDR3 length: 13 amino acids. Germline assignment: CDR1 MGHRA and CDR2 YSYEKL. Trimming pared 0 bases from V and 14 bases from J, leaving 16 bases between.

The chain is built from TRBV15 and TRBJ2-7; D unresolved. The CDR3 covers 13 residues. V was shortened by 4 bases and J by 7 bases, with 14 bases between the two germline ends. The germline gives CDR1 LNHNV, CDR2 YYDKDF (reference sequence). The CDR3 coding sequence is TGTGCCACCAGCACAGGCCCTACTCGAGAGCAGTACTTC. Translation: CATSTGPTREQYF.

V and J are TRBV6-1 and TRBJ1-1; D is uncertain. The CDR3 covers 14 residues. Per germline, CDR1 MNHNS and CDR2 SASEGT. V dropped 4 bases and J dropped 2 bases, with 11 bases sitting between them. The DNA for the CDR3 is TGTGCCAGCAGTGGGAGGACCGCTAACACTGAAGCTTTCTTT. Amino acid sequence: CASSGRTANTEAFF.

The chain joins TRBV4-3 to TRBJ2-2, with D perhaps matching TRBD2 (6 bases). Trimming shortened V by 4 bases and J by 5 bases, and 11 bases separated the two germline ends. In germline, CDR1 is LGHNA, CDR2 YSLEER. The CDR3 runs 14 residues. This chain's CDR3 is CASSLGGGTGELFF. The CDR3 region has the DNA TGCGCCAGCAGCCTGGGGGGAGGAACCGGGGAGCTGTTTTTT.

The V call is TRBV19, the J call TRBJ2-1; 13 bases are a match to TRBD2. CDR1 and CDR2 from the germline V gene are LNHDA and SQIVND (reference sequence). V lost 5 bases to trimming and J lost 4 bases; unmatched junction nucleotides: 5. The CDR3 length is 16 residues. The CDR3 loop reads CASSGLAGVRYNEQFF. DNA for the CDR3: TGTGCCAGTAGTGGACTAGCGGGGGTCAGATACAATGAGCAGTTCTTC.

This chain joins TRBV18 and TRBJ2-3, with D maybe TRBD2 (5 bases). Trimming pared 0 bases from V and 0 bases from J, leaving 7 bases between. The germline V gene encodes CDR1 KGHSH and CDR2 LQKENI. The CDR3 has 15 amino acids. In nucleotides, the CDR3 is TGTGCCAGCTCACCACCGGGAGTTAGCACAGATACGCAGTATTTT. Translated, it gives CASSPPGVSTDTQYF.

This clone was counted once. This sample includes further DNA sequences coding for the same CDR3. The CDR3 sequence is CATSRDRGETQYF. In DNA form, the CDR3 reads TGTGCCACCAGCAGGGACAGGGGAGAGACCCAGTACTTC. The V and J genes are TRBV15 and TRBJ2-5; 9 nucleotides agree with TRBD1. This CDR3 has 13 amino acids. Germline assignment: CDR1 LNHNV and CDR2 YYDKDF (reference sequence). Losses at the gene ends were 3 bases for V and 4 bases for J; bases not matched to a gene: 0.

The CDR3, as DNA: TGTGCCAGCAGTTTTAGCGGGGGGGCGTCCTACGAGCAGTACTTC. It codes for CASSFSGGASYEQYF. V and J are TRBV27 and TRBJ2-7; 11 nucleotides match TRBD2. The germline V gene has CDR1 MNHEY and CDR2 SMNVEV (reference sequence). This CDR3 has 15 residues. The V segment lost 3 bases and the J segment 1 base; nucleotides outside the gene matches: 2.

The V and J genes are TRBV6-5 and TRBJ1-4; weak D call: TRBD1 (6 bases). CDR1 MNHEY and CDR2 SVGAGI come from the germline V gene. V lost 5 bases to trimming and J lost 7 bases, with 14 bases between them. The CDR3 extends over 14 amino acids. CDR3 in amino acids: CASSTGFRSEKLFF. CDR3 DNA sequence: TGTGCCAGCAGTACAGGGTTCCGGTCTGAAAAACTGTTTTTT.

The V and J genes are TRBV4-1 and TRBJ1-4; TRBD1 is a possible D gene (6 bases). The germline gives CDR1 MGHRA, CDR2 YSYEKL. This CDR3 spans 18 amino acids. Trimming left V 2 bases short and J 2 bases short, with 18 bases between. CDR3 DNA: TGCGCCAGCAGCCAACCGGCGGGGGCCCAGAGGACTAATGAAAAACTGTTTTTT. This encodes CASSQPAGAQRTNEKLFF.

Here the CDR3 DNA reads TGTGCCAGCAGCTTGGCCAGCGGCGGCCAAGAGACCCAGTACTTC. Its protein product is CASSLASGGQETQYF. The V and J genes are TRBV13 and TRBJ2-5, with D possibly TRBD2 on 5 matching bases. The CDR3 runs to 15 residues. Germline V gene data show CDR1 as PRHDT and CDR2 as FYEKMQ (reference sequence). Trimming shortened V by 3 bases and J by 1 base, and 12 bases separated the two germline ends.

The V call is TRBV11-3, the J call TRBJ1-2; no reliable D call. In germline, CDR1 is SGHNT, CDR2 YENEEA. The CDR3 extends over 14 amino acids. This chain's CDR3 is CPKTSRDCCYGYTF. Here the CDR3 DNA reads TGTCCGAAAACTAGTAGGGATTGTTGCTATGGCTACACCTTC.

The chain joins TRBV7-9 to TRBJ2-7, with D perhaps TRBD1 (6 bases). From germline, CDR1 is SEHNR and CDR2 FQNEAQ (reference sequence). The CDR3 has 16 residues. With 6 bases removed from V and 3 bases from J, the gap between germline ends came to 21 bases. In nucleotides, the CDR3 is TGTGCCAGCAGTGACAGCGCGACAGGTCCAAACTACGAGCAGTACTTC. Translating it yields CASSDSATGPNYEQYF.